The entry below describes one T cell receptor beta chain. Its specificity is unknown. One end of the junction fails to match germline, which may point to a read error. This entry is derived from a study of T cells in Graves' hyperthyroidism and ophthalmopathy. General study points: Blood also carried most thyroid clonotypes expanded above 0.001.

The CDR3 contains 15 residues. The germline V gene encodes CDR1 SQVTM and CDR2 ANQGSEA. RNA transcripts provided the source from which TCR beta CDR3 regions were amplified. HTBI primers were used for first-round RT-PCR of the TCR CDR3. TCRdb reprocessed the multiplex PCR reads via MiXCR and lists one record per CDR3 protein. Among 530,000 or so distinct CDR3 sequences listed, roughly 46% were seen once. The sequence was obtained from a woman between 18 and 30 years old with Graves' hyperthyroidism. The chain recombines TRBV29-1 with TRBJ2-2, with a possible D match to TRBD2 (6 bases). Sequenced: peripheral blood or thyroid tissue (not recorded which). The CDR3 spells CSVVDSVPSTGGLFF. CDR3 DNA sequence: TGCAGCGTTGTCGACTCAGTCCCTTCTACCGGGGGGCTGTTTTTT.